The rows below give T cell receptor beta chains drawn from one sample of a study of fetal regulatory T cell absence and autoimmunity. The protocol was immunoSEQ multiplex PCR, while the TCRdb copy is restricted to in-frame clones and leaves out a portion. The sample gives about 95,000 clones, 72% of which show up once; about 2.1% is in the top ten. The material sequenced was pancreas tissue. The receptors shown here come from a male donor with IPEX syndrome. Each CDR3 is given with its conserved first and last residue. The order of the fields is CDR3 DNA, CDR3 protein, V gene, D gene, J gene, clone size. A D gene is named only where the DNA matches it firmly. Size is stated for part of the rows, as once, few or many counts, or as a class when the clone is expanded.

TGCGCCAGCAGCATCCCGACAGCCATGAACACTGAAGCTTTCTTT | CASSIPTAMNTEAFF | TRBV5-1 | NA | TRBJ1-1 | NA
TGTGCCAGCAGTGATGGACAGGGATTTGGAAACACCATATATTTT | CASSDGQGFGNTIYF | TRBV2 | TRBD1 | TRBJ1-3 | few
TGTGCCAGCAGCCAAGGACCCTCCTACGAGCAGTACTTC | CASSQGPSYEQYF | TRBV14 | NA | TRBJ2-7 | NA
TGTGCCAGCAGCCAAGATGCCCAAGCTTTCTTT | CASSQDAQAFF | TRBV4-2 | NA | TRBJ1-1 | NA
TGTGCCAGTAGTATAAGGGACAGTGAGAAAGCTTTCTTT | CASSIRDSEKAFF | TRBV19 | TRBD1 | TRBJ1-1 | NA
TGTGCCTGGAGGAGGGACAGGAGTAAAGAGACCCAGTACTTC | CAWRRDRSKETQYF | TRBV30 | TRBD1 | TRBJ2-5 | NA
TGCGCCAGCAGCTTGGACAGGGGGAACTACGAGCAGTACTTC | CASSLDRGNYEQYF | TRBV5-1 | TRBD1 | TRBJ2-7 | NA
TGTGCCACTCACGCCATTGAGGGCAATGAGCAGTTCTTC | CATHAIEGNEQFF | TRBV10-3 | NA | TRBJ2-1 | NA
TGCGCCAGCAGCCAAGATAGCGGGGGGGCCTACAATGAGCAGTTCTTC | CASSQDSGGAYNEQFF | TRBV4-3 | TRBD2 | TRBJ2-1 | NA
TGCGCCAGCAGCTCACATGGGTGGAGGAAAAACATTCAGTACTTC | CASSSHGWRKNIQYF | TRBV5-1 | NA | TRBJ2-4 | NA
TGTGCCAGCAGCTTGGGAGGGGGACAGACCCAGTACTTC | CASSLGGGQTQYF | TRBV5-8 | NA | TRBJ2-5 | NA
TGCGCCAGCAGCCAAGATAGAGGACAGGGGGAAGCTTTCTTT | CASSQDRGQGEAFF | TRBV4-1 | TRBD1 | TRBJ1-1 | NA